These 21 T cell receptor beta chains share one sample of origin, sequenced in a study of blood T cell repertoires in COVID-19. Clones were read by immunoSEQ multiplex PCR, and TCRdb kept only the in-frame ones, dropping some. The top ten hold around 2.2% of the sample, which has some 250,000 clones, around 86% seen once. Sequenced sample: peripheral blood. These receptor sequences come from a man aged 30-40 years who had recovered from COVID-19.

The DNA of the CDR3 is TGTGCCAGCAGCCAATCCCGGGACAGGGGGCGCCTGAATAACTATGGCTACACCTTC. Translated: CASSQSRDRGRLNNYGYTF. V and J are TRBV16 and TRBJ1-2; 12 bases align to TRBD1. This CDR3 region has 19 residues. Germline trimming cut 0 bases from V and 1 base from J; bases unmatched to any gene: 9. Looked up from germline, CDR1 is KGHSY and CDR2 is FQNENV.

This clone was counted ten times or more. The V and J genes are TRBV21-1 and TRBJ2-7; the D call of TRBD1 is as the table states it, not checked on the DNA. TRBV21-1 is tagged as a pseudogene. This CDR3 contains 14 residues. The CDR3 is CASSKSGVPYEQYF. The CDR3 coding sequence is TGTGCCAGCAGCAAATCAGGGGTCCCCTACGAGCAGTACTTC.

CDR3 nucleotides: TGTGCCAGCAGTCACAGGAACACTGAAGCTTTCTTT. Protein: CASSHRNTEAFF. The chain recombines TRBV11-3 with TRBJ1-1; D remains ambiguous. The CDR3 extends over 12 amino acids. Deletions cut 6 bases from V and 1 base from J, with 6 bases between. The germline CDR1 and CDR2 sequences are SGHNT and YENEEA.

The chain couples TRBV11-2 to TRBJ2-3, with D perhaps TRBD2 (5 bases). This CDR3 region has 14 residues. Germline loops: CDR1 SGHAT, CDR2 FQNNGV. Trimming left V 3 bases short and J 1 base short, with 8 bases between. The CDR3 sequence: CASSLRVGTDTQYF. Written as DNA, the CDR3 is TGTGCCAGCAGCTTGCGGGTGGGCACAGATACGCAGTATTTT.

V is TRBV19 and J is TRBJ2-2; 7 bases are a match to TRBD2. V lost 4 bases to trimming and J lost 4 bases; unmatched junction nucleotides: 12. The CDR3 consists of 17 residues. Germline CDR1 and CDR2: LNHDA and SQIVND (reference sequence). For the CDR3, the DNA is TGTGCCAGTAGTACCCCCCGCGGCGGGGGAACCACCGGGGAGCTGTTTTTT. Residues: CASSTPRGGGTTGELFF.

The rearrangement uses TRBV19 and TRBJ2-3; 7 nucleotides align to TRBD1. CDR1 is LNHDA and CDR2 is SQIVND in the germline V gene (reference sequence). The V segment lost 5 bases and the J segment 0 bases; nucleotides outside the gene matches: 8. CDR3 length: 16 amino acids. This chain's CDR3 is CASSPRQGLSTDTQYF. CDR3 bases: TGTGCCAGTAGTCCCCGACAGGGCCTAAGCACAGATACGCAGTATTTT.

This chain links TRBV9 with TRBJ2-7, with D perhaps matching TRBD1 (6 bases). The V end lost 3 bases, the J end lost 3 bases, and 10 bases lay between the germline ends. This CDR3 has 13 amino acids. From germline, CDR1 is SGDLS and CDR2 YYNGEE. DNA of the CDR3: TGTGCCAGCAGCGGGGGGCCTAACTACGAGCAGTACTTC. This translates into CASSGGPNYEQYF.

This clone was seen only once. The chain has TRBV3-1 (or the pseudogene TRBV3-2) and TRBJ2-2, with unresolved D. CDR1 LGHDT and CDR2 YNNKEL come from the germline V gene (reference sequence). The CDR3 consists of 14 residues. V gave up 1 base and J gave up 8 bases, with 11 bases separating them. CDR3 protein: CASSQGPVSGELFF. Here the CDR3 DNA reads TGTGCCAGCAGCCAAGGTCCCGTCTCGGGGGAGCTGTTTTTT.

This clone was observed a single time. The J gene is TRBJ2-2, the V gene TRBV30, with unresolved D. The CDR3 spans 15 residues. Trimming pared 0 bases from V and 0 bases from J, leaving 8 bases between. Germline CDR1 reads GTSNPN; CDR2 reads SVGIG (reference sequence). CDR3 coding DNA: TGTGCCTGGAGTGTACGCTCGGCGAACACCGGGGAGCTGTTTTTT. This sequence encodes CAWSVRSANTGELFF. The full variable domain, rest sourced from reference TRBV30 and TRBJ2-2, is SQTIHQWPATLVQPVGSPLSLECTVEGTSNPNLYWYRQAAGRGLQLLFYSVGIGQISSEVPQNLSASRPQDRQFILSSKKLLLSDSGFYLCAWSVRSANTGELFFGEGSRLTVL.

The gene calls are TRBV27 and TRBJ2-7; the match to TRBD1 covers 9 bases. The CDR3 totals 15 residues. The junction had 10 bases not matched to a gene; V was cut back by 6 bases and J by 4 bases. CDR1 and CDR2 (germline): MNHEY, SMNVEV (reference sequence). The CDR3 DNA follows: TGTGCCAGCAGGCGACCGGGACAGGGTTCGTACGAGCAGTACTTC. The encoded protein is CASRRPGQGSYEQYF.

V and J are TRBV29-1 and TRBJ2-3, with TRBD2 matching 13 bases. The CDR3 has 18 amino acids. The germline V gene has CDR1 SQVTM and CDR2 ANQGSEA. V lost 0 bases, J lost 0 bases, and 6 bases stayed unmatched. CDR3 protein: CSVEEGGLAGPSTDTQYF. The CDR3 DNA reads TGCAGCGTTGAAGAAGGGGGACTAGCGGGGCCTAGCACAGATACGCAGTATTTT.

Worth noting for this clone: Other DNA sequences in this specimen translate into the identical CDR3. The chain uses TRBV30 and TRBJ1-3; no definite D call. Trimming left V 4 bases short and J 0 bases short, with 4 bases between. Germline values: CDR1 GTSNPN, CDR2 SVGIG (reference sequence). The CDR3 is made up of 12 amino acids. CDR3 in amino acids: CAWTGSGNTIYF. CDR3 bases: TGTGCCTGGACAGGCTCTGGAAACACCATATATTTT.

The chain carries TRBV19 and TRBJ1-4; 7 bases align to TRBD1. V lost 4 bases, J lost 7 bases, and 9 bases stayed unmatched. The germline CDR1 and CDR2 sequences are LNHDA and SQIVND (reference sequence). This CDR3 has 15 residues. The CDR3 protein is CASSSTGTEGEKLFF. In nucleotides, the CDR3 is TGTGCCAGTAGTAGCACAGGGACAGAAGGTGAAAAACTGTTTTTT.

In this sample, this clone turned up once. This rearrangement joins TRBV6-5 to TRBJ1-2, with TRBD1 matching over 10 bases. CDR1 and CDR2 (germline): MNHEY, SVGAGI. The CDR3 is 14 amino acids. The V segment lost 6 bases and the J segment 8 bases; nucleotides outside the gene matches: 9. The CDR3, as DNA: TGTGCCAGCAGCGGAGCGGGGACAGGGGAAGGCTACACCTTC. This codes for CASSGAGTGEGYTF.

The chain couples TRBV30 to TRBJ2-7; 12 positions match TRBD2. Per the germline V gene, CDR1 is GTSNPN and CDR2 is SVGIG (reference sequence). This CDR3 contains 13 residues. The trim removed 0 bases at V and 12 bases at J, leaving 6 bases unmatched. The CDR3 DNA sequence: TGTGCCTGGAGTGTACAACTAGCGGGGGGAACGTACTTC. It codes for CAWSVQLAGGTYF.

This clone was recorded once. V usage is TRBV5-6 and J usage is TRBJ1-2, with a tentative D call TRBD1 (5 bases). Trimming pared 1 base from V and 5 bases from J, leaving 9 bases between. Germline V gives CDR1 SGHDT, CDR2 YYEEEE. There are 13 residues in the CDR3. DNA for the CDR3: TGTGCCAGCAGCTTGACAGGACCGTATGGCTACACCTTC. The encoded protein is CASSLTGPYGYTF.

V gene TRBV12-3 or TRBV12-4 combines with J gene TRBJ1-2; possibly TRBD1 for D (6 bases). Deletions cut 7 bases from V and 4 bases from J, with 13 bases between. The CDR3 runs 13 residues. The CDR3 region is CASTQGQIYGYTF. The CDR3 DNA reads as TGTGCCAGCACCCAGGGGCAGATCTATGGCTACACCTTC.

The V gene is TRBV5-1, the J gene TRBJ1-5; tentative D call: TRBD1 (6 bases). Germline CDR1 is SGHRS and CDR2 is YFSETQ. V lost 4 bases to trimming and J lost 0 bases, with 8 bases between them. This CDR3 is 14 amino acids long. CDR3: CASSPTGSNQPQHF. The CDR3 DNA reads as TGCGCCAGCAGCCCGACAGGTAGCAATCAGCCCCAGCATTTT. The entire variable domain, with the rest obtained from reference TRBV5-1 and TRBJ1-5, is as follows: KAGVTQTPRYLIKTRGQQVTLSCSPISGHRSVSWYQQTPGQGLQFLFEYFSETQRNKGNFPGRFSGRQFSNSRSEMNVSTLELGDSALYLCASSPTGSNQPQHFGDGTRLSIL.

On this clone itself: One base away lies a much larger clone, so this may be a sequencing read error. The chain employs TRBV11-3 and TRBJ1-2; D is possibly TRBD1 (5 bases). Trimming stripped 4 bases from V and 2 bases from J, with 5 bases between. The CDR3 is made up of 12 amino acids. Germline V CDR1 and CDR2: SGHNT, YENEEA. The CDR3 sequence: CASSSGNYGYTF. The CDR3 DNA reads TGTGCCAGCAGCTCAGGGAACTATGGCTACACCTTC.

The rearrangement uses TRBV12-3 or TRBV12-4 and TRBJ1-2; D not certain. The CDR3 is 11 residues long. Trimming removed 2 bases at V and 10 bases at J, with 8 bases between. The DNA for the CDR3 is TGTGCCAGCAGTTTATCTTCAGTCTACACCTTC. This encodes CASSLSSVYTF.

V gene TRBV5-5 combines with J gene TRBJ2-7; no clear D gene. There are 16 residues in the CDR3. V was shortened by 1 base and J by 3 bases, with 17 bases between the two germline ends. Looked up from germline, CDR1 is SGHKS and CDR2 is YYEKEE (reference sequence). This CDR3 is CASSLSRKVTDYEQYF. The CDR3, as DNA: TGTGCCAGCAGCTTGTCCAGGAAGGTCACTGACTACGAGCAGTACTTC.